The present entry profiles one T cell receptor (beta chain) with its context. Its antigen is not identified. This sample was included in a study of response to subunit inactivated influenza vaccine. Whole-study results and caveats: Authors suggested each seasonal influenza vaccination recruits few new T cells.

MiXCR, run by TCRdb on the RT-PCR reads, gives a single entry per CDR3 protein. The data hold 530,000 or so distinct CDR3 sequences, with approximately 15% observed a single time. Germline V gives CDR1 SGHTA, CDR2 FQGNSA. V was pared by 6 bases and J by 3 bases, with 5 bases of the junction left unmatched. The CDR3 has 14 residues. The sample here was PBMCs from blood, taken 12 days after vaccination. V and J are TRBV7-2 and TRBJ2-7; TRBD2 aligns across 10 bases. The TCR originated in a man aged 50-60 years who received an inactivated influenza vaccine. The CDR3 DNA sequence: TGTGCCAGCAGGGCTAGCGGGGGCCTCTACGAGCAGTACTTC. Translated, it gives CASRASGGLYEQYF.